One and the same sample provided the 28 T cell receptor beta chains below, sequenced in a study of regulatory T cells in long-lasting Graves disease. Time point: newly diagnosed GD, antithyroid drugs for less than 3 months. Preparation of the TCR library used RNA extracted from PBMCs. Sequencing libraries for TCR beta were prepared with iRepertoire HTBI primers and Arm-PCR of CDR3 regions. Each CDR3 protein gets one entry after TCRdb re-called the multiplex PCR reads with MiXCR. The table shows over 200,000 distinct CDR3 sequences, with about a sixth occurring only once. This material consisted of peripheral blood mononuclear cells (PBMCs), taken at new diagnosis, from a patient treated with antithyroid drugs. Receptor source: a female donor with Graves disease.

This clonotype was seen ten or more times. As DNA, the CDR3 is TGTGCCAGCTCACCACCGGTGTCGGGAGCCTATGGCTACACCTTC. This translates into CASSPPVSGAYGYTF. V and J are TRBV18 and TRBJ1-2; D is uncertain. V was clipped by 0 bases and J by 4 bases, with 12 bases between them. CDR1 and CDR2 (germline): KGHSH, LQKENI. This CDR3 is 15 amino acids long. Full variable domain (missing parts from reference TRBV18 and TRBJ1-2): NAGVMQNPRHLVRRRGQEARLRCSPMKGHSHVYWYRQLPEEGLKFMVYLQKENIIDESGMPKERFSAEFPKEGPSILRIQQVVRGDSAAYFCASSPPVSGAYGYTFGSGTRLTVV.

The rearrangement joins TRBV27 to TRBJ1-1; 7 bases are a match to TRBD1. Germline V CDR1 and CDR2: MNHEY, SMNVEV (reference sequence). The CDR3 has 16 amino acids. V dropped 4 bases and J dropped 5; count of bases not matched to a gene: 13. The CDR3 DNA reads as TGTGCCAGCAGTTCTACCCGACAGGGAGGAGGGACTGAAGCTTTCTTT. Protein product: CASSSTRQGGGTEAFF.

The table lists this clonotype with a few counts. Since a much larger clone is just one base distant, this may be a read error. The J gene is TRBJ2-5, the V gene TRBV28; tentatively, D is TRBD2 (5 bases). V was trimmed by 11 bases and J by 5 bases, leaving 15 bases between them. Germline CDR1 and CDR2: MDHEN and SYDVKM. The CDR3 length is 12 residues. The CDR3: CASGNRLETQYF. CDR3 nucleotide sequence: TGTGCCTCGGGAAATAGGTTGGAGACCCAGTACTTC.

The chain is built from TRBV12-3 or TRBV12-4 and TRBJ2-7; 9 positions agree with TRBD2. J was trimmed by 6 bases and V by 3 bases; bases with no gene match: 9. This CDR3 has 15 residues. The CDR3 region is CASSFAGGPWGEQYF. The CDR3, as DNA: TGTGCCAGCAGTTTCGCGGGAGGGCCCTGGGGCGAGCAGTACTTC.

This clonotype was counted many times. A read error may explain this, as a much larger clone is one base away. This chain links TRBV2 with TRBJ1-3, with no clear D. Germline V gene sequence: CDR1 SNHLY, CDR2 FYNNEI. The CDR3 loop spans 18 amino acids. CDR3 in DNA: TGTGCCAGCAGTGAACAGGCCGCGAGACACCCCTCTGGAAGCACCATATATTTT. It translates to CASSEQAARHPSGSTIYF.

This clonotype came up many times. The CDR3 reads CASSLNRGGSPLHF. The CDR3 bases are TGTGCCAGCAGTTTAAACAGGGGCGGATCACCCCTCCACTTT. V usage is TRBV27 and J usage is TRBJ1-6; 7 nucleotides line up with TRBD1. The V gene end was trimmed by 2 bases and the J gene end by 10 bases; junction bases not matched to a gene: 5. Germline V gives CDR1 MNHEY, CDR2 SMNVEV (reference sequence). The CDR3 covers 14 residues.

The V call is TRBV7-9, the J call TRBJ1-6; the D gene is possibly TRBD1 (5 bases). Trimming left V 1 base short and J 0 bases short, with 13 bases between. Germline V gene sequence: CDR1 SEHNR, CDR2 FQNEAQ (reference sequence). This CDR3 is built from 18 residues. CDR3: CASSLVGGAGSYNSPLHF. The CDR3 nucleotides are TGTGCCAGCAGCTTAGTTGGTGGGGCCGGCTCCTATAATTCACCCCTCCACTTT.

This clonotype was counted at least ten times. The chain recombines TRBV5-6 with TRBJ1-2; TRBD1 is a possible D gene (6 bases). The length of the CDR3 is 15 residues. Germline V CDR1 and CDR2: SGHDT, YYEEEE. V was shortened by 0 bases and J by 6 bases, with 15 bases between the two germline ends. The CDR3, as DNA: TGTGCCAGCAGCTTGGTTTTCAGGGGTTCTGATGGCTACACCTTC. Its protein product is CASSLVFRGSDGYTF.

A few counts support this clonotype. This may arise from a read error, as a much more abundant clone is one base away. The chain carries TRBV7-9 and TRBJ2-7; D remains unclear. This CDR3 spans 17 amino acids. Germline assignment: CDR1 SEHNR and CDR2 FQNEAQ (reference sequence). This CDR3 is CASSSAQTGHQIYDQYF. The CDR3 DNA reads TGTGCCAGCAGCTCGGCCCAAACGGGCCATCAAATCTACGACCAGTACTTC.

This clonotype was seen ten or more times. The CDR3 coding sequence is TGTGCCACCAAGGAAGGGACAGGGACGGGATTGGGTGAGCAGTTCTTC. Residues: CATKEGTGTGLGEQFF. This chain links TRBV7-2 with TRBJ2-1; 9 positions match TRBD1. V shed 10 bases and J 9 bases; nucleotides not matched to a gene: 19. The CDR3 covers 16 residues. CDR1 and CDR2 (germline): SGHTA, FQGNSA.

This clonotype was detected many times. The chain uses TRBV13 and TRBJ1-4, with D perhaps matching TRBD1 (5 bases). Germline V gene lookup returns CDR1 PRHDT and CDR2 FYEKMQ (reference sequence). Deletions cut 5 bases from V and 3 bases from J, with 10 bases between. CDR3 length: 14 residues. The CDR3 bases are TGTGCCAGCAGCGGGGGGGAACCTAATGAAAAACTGTTTTTT. Encoded protein: CASSGGEPNEKLFF.

This clonotype showed up just a few times. The gene calls are TRBV7-8 and TRBJ2-3, with 13 bases lining up with TRBD2. Unmatched junction bases numbered 7, after V lost 4 bases and J lost 0 bases. Per the germline V gene, CDR1 is SGHVS and CDR2 is FQNEAQ. This CDR3 contains 18 residues. The CDR3 loop is CASSSRTSGSFSTDTQYF. In DNA, the CDR3 is TGTGCCAGCAGCTCTCGGACTAGCGGGAGCTTCAGCACAGATACGCAGTATTTT. Full variable domain (rest looked up from reference TRBV7-8 and TRBJ2-3): GAGVSQSPRYKVAKRGQDVALRCDPISGHVSLFWYQQALGQGPEFLTYFQNEAQLDKSGLPSDRFFAERPEGSVSTLKIQRTQQEDSAVYLCASSSRTSGSFSTDTQYFGPGTRLTVL.

The gene calls are TRBV10-1 and TRBJ1-1, with 10 bases lining up with TRBD1. The CDR3 consists of 14 residues. Germline trimming cut 3 bases from V and 7 bases from J; bases unmatched to any gene: 5. Germline V gives CDR1 WNHNN, CDR2 SYGVQD (reference sequence). Here the CDR3 DNA reads TGCGCCAGCAGTGAAATGGGGACAGGGGATGAAGCTTTCTTT. As protein: CASSEMGTGDEAFF.

This clonotype was recorded many times. The CDR3 DNA sequence: TGTGCCAGCAGCTTAGTCGCTAGCGGGCATAGCACAGATACGCAGTATTTT. Amino acids: CASSLVASGHSTDTQYF. The V call is TRBV7-2, the J call TRBJ2-3, with 8 positions matching TRBD2. The CDR3 is 17 residues long. Germline V gene data show CDR1 as SGHTA and CDR2 as FQGNSA. With V trimmed by 1 base and J by 0 bases, 6 bases remained unmatched.

The table lists this clonotype with many counts. V is TRBV7-2 and J is TRBJ2-5; D remains ambiguous. The ends were cut back, 5 bases at V and 1 base at J, with 17 bases in the middle. The CDR3 extends over 16 amino acids. Germline CDR1 is SGHTA and CDR2 is FQGNSA. The CDR3 reads CASSRPVLLSQETQYF. CDR3 nucleotide sequence: TGTGCCAGCAGCCGACCGGTTTTGTTGTCCCAAGAGACCCAGTACTTC.

V gene TRBV5-6 combines with J gene TRBJ1-1; possibly TRBD1 for D (5 bases). Germline CDR1 SGHDT, CDR2 YYEEEE. Trimming removed 4 bases from V and 1 base from J, with 11 bases in between. This CDR3 spans 14 amino acids. The CDR3 loop is CASSRLQGNTEAFF. CDR3 bases: TGTGCCAGCAGCCGATTGCAGGGGAACACTGAAGCTTTCTTT.

This chain joins TRBV7-8 and TRBJ1-5, with 8 bases that match TRBD1. After removal of 5 bases from V and 7 bases from J, the junction contained 13 bases not matched to a gene. Germline V gene lookup returns CDR1 SGHVS and CDR2 FQNEAQ. The CDR3 has 16 residues. Here the CDR3 DNA reads TGTGCCAGCAGCCCCCCGGGACAGGCGGGAAAGCAGCCCCAGCATTTT. Protein product: CASSPPGQAGKQPQHF. The full variable domain, rest sourced from reference TRBV7-8 and TRBJ1-5, is GAGVSQSPRYKVAKRGQDVALRCDPISGHVSLFWYQQALGQGPEFLTYFQNEAQLDKSGLPSDRFFAERPEGSVSTLKIQRTQQEDSAVYLCASSPPGQAGKQPQHFGDGTRLSIL.

A note on this clonotype: A much larger clone lies one base from this, so it may be a read error. The chain recombines TRBV11-2 with TRBJ2-2; 8 nucleotides match TRBD2. The germline V gene has CDR1 SGHAT and CDR2 FQNNGV. This CDR3 is built from 16 residues. V was pared by 3 bases and J by 8 bases, with 11 bases of the junction left unmatched. In DNA form, the CDR3 reads TGTGCCAGCAGCTTGTTGACTAGCGCACAGAGGGGGGAGCTGTTTTTT. As protein: CASSLLTSAQRGELFF.

Note on this clonotype: A read error is possible here, since a much larger clone lies one base away. The genes are TRBV4-2 and TRBJ2-1; D not certain. There are 12 residues in the CDR3. Germline V gives CDR1 LGHNA, CDR2 YNFKEQ. The CDR3 loop reads CSSSQGGNEQFF. DNA of the CDR3: TGTTCCAGCAGCCAAGGTGGGAATGAGCAGTTCTTC.

This clonotype has ten or more counts. The chain employs TRBV19 and TRBJ2-3; tentative D call: TRBD2 (6 bases). The CDR3 totals 16 residues. Trimming cost V 5 bases and J 2 bases, with 17 bases left between them. Germline-derived CDR1 and CDR2 are LNHDA and SQIVND (reference sequence). CDR3: CASSSLVAEATDTQYF. The CDR3 DNA reads as TGTGCCAGTAGTTCCCTTGTAGCGGAGGCCACAGATACGCAGTATTTT.

This clonotype was seen only once. A far more abundant clone sits one base away, making this likely a read error. No conserved phenylalanine or tryptophan ends this CDR3, so it is likely a read error. V gene TRBV7-9 combines with J gene TRBJ1-1; 7 bases match TRBD1. Germline V lookup: CDR1 SEHNR, CDR2 FQNEAQ (reference sequence). Germline trimming cut 6 bases from V and 1 base from J; bases unmatched to any gene: 2. The CDR3 length is 13 residues. The DNA for the CDR3 is TGTGCCAGCAGACAGGGGCGGAACACTGAAGCTTTCTTG. It is translated as CASRQGRNTEAFL.

This clonotype was seen many times. The chain recombines TRBV13 with TRBJ2-1; no clear D. This CDR3 region has 17 residues. V lost 0 bases and J lost 0, with 12 bases in between. The V gene's germline CDR1 is PRHDT and CDR2 FYEKMQ (reference sequence). The CDR3 DNA is TGTGCCAGCAGCTTAGGAAGTGGGCGGAGCTCCTACAATGAGCAGTTCTTC. Protein sequence: CASSLGSGRSSYNEQFF.

This clonotype was recorded at least ten times. The V call is TRBV11-2, the J call TRBJ2-1; the match to TRBD2 covers 9 bases. V lost 5 bases and J lost 12; bases outside the gene matches: 11. Germline CDR1 reads SGHAT; CDR2 reads FQNNGV. The CDR3 length is 14 residues. For the CDR3, the DNA is TGTGCCAGCAGCATCCGACTAGCGGAGGGAATGCAGTTCTTC. Its translation: CASSIRLAEGMQFF. The entire variable domain, with the rest obtained from reference TRBV11-2 and TRBJ2-1, is as follows: EAGVAQSPRYKIIEKRQSVAFWCNPISGHATLYWYQQILGQGPKLLIQFQNNGVVDDSQLPKDRFSAERLKGVDSTLKIQPAKLEDSAVYLCASSIRLAEGMQFFGPGTRLTVL.

Only a few counts were recorded for this clonotype. CDR3 nucleotides: TGCAGTGCTAGAGATTGGAAAGGGGGAATCTATGGCTACACCTTC. This gives the protein CSARDWKGGIYGYTF. This rearrangement joins TRBV20-1 to TRBJ1-2; possible D gene TRBD1, 6 bases. Trimming removed 0 bases from V and 4 bases from J, with 15 bases in between. The CDR3 spans 15 residues. Germline values: CDR1 DFQATT, CDR2 SNEGSKA (reference sequence).

The sample holds many counts of this clonotype. This rearrangement joins TRBV11-3 to TRBJ2-6; D gene ambiguous. This CDR3 is built from 14 residues. Trimming removed 7 bases at V and 0 bases at J, with 7 bases between. Germline CDR1 reads SGHNT; CDR2 reads YENEEA. CDR3 DNA sequence: TGTGCCAGCAAGGTGCTCTCTGGGGCCAACGTCCTGACTTTC. Translated: CASKVLSGANVLTF.

There are many counts of this clonotype. The V call is TRBV20-1, the J call TRBJ1-4, with a possible D match to TRBD1 (5 bases). This CDR3 has 11 residues. CDR1 is DFQATT and CDR2 is SNEGSKA in the germline V gene (reference sequence). DNA for the CDR3: TGCAGCTACCTCCGTTGGGGCCTACTGTTTTTT. It specifies CSYLRWGLLFF.

This clonotype was counted ten times or more. This chain joins TRBV7-2 and TRBJ2-2; the match to TRBD2 covers 7 bases. Germline assignment: CDR1 SGHTA and CDR2 FQGNSA. This CDR3 comprises 15 residues. V dropped 3 bases and J dropped 1; count of bases not matched to a gene: 2. This chain's CDR3 is CASSFGGGNTGELFF. CDR3 DNA: TGTGCCAGCAGCTTCGGCGGGGGGAACACCGGGGAGCTGTTTTTT.

This clonotype was recorded at least ten times. The chain has TRBV6-5 and TRBJ1-5, with D unclear. From germline, CDR1 is MNHEY and CDR2 SVGAGI. With 4 bases removed from V and 3 bases from J, the gap between germline ends came to 7 bases. CDR3 length: 13 residues. For the CDR3, the DNA is TGTGCCAGCAGTTCAGGTCCCAATCAGCCCCAGCATTTT. Its translation is CASSSGPNQPQHF.